This TCR beta chain was obtained from a study of blood T cell repertoires in COVID-19. On the study more broadly: The samples span acute and convalescent COVID-19 from the United States, Italy and Spain. T cells, B-cell-depleted T cells, or PBMCs provided the cDNA or gDNA that served as material.

Per the original methods: Researchers report that nucleated cell counts were estimated from reference gene primer amplification. Here immunoSEQ multiplex PCR was the method, and the copy in TCRdb shows in-frame clones only, minus some. The V and J calls and the clone size are those of that table, but D and trimming were determined from the DNA. This sample has a few hundred thousand clones, with about 89% found just once. The CDR3 runs 12 residues. Trimming pared 2 bases from V and 5 bases from J, leaving 4 bases between. The germline V gene encodes CDR1 MNHEY and CDR2 SVGEGT. The TCR comes from a man in his forties who had recovered from COVID-19. V is TRBV6-2 or TRBV6-3 and J is TRBJ2-1; D remains ambiguous. The specimen was peripheral blood. The CDR3 spells CASSYRDNEQFF. The CDR3 DNA sequence: TGTGCCAGCAGTTACCGTGACAATGAGCAGTTCTTC.